The entry below describes one T cell receptor beta chain. Its target is unknown. This sample is drawn from a study of T cell repertoires in cytomegalovirus infection. Whole-study context: CMV epitopes that were recently identified and HLA-C-restricted were used alongside well-studied HLA-B-restricted ones. Public TCR beta signatures were indicative of both CMV infection and a matching HLA type.

A single record per CDR3 protein comes from TCRdb applying MiXCR to the reads. Of about 770,000 distinct CDR3 sequences listed, 29% are singletons. General observations from the study: Totalled public TCR beta family frequency picked out people who carried CMV plus the relevant HLA. There were HLA-C-restricted CMV-specific TCR beta clonotypes dominating the ex vivo response.

The starting material was cultured CD8+ T cells from PBMCs, obtained from culture after CMV antigen stimulation. The sequence derives from a human donor in good health (CMV status not recorded). Some clones in this sample may be carry-over from other donors' samples.

This CDR3 reads CASTLPQGTMNTEAFF. CDR3 DNA sequence: TGTGCCAGCACCCTCCCCCAGGGGACGATGAACACTGAAGCTTTCTTT. This chain uses TRBV12-3 or TRBV12-4 with TRBJ1-1; a weak D match, TRBD1 (6 bases). This CDR3 comprises 16 residues. The germline V and J ends were trimmed by 7 bases and 0 bases, with 18 bases remaining between them.